These T cell receptor beta chains were read from a single sample in a study of blood T cell repertoires in COVID-19. Assay used: immunoSEQ multiplex PCR; TCRdb lists only in-frame clones, some missing. The data contain approximately 80,000 clones, approximately 90% of them singletons. Sequencing was done on a sample of peripheral blood. The receptors here all came from an elderly woman with acute or convalescent COVID-19. Each CDR3 is given with its conserved first and last residue. The D gene is left open where the match is weak. Size tells how often a clone was seen (once, few, many) or the class of an expanded clone, and some rows leave it out.

J gene: TRBJ1-2
CDR3 length: 12
clone size: .
D gene: TRBD1
V gene: TRBV2
CDR3 protein: CATQTDRAGYTF
CDR3 DNA: TGTGCCACACAGACCGACAGGGCTGGCTACACCTTC

J gene: TRBJ2-3
CDR3 length: 16
clone size: .
D gene: TRBD1
V gene: TRBV6-6
CDR3 protein: CASSYGTGHSTDTQYF
CDR3 DNA: TGTGCCAGCAGTTACGGGACAGGACATTCCACAGATACGCAGTATTTT

J gene: TRBJ2-7
CDR3 length: 15
clone size: few
D gene: TRBD1
V gene: TRBV14
CDR3 protein: CASSRSGQASYEQYF
CDR3 DNA: TGTGCCAGCAGCCGCTCGGGACAGGCCTCCTACGAGCAGTACTTC

J gene: TRBJ2-7
CDR3 length: 11
clone size: .
D gene: .
V gene: TRBV20-1
CDR3 protein: CSASGVSEQYF
CDR3 DNA: TGCAGTGCTAGCGGGGTTAGCGAGCAGTACTTC

J gene: TRBJ1-6
CDR3 length: 15
clone size: .
D gene: .
V gene: TRBV19
CDR3 protein: CASSIQSGDNSPLHF
CDR3 DNA: TGTGCCAGTAGTATACAGTCAGGGGATAATTCACCCCTCCACTTT

J gene: TRBJ2-1
CDR3 length: 15
clone size: .
D gene: TRBD2
V gene: TRBV4-2
CDR3 protein: CASSPGLASYNEQFF
CDR3 DNA: TGTGCCAGCAGCCCGGGACTAGCATCCTACAATGAGCAGTTCTTC

J gene: TRBJ2-3
CDR3 length: 16
clone size: .
D gene: .
V gene: TRBV5-1
CDR3 protein: CASSLGAGQRTDTQYF
CDR3 DNA: TGCGCCAGCAGCCTGGGGGCGGGACAGAGGACAGATACGCAGTATTTT

J gene: TRBJ2-1
CDR3 length: 16
clone size: .
D gene: TRBD2
V gene: TRBV19
CDR3 protein: CASSPPGLAGGNEQFF
CDR3 DNA: TGTGCCAGTAGTCCTCCGGGACTAGCGGGAGGCAATGAGCAGTTCTTC

J gene: TRBJ1-1
CDR3 length: 11
clone size: .
D gene: .
V gene: TRBV29-1
CDR3 protein: CSPTRDTEAFF
CDR3 DNA: TGCTCCCCTACCAGGGACACTGAAGCTTTCTTT

J gene: TRBJ2-5
CDR3 length: 14
clone size: .
D gene: .
V gene: TRBV9
CDR3 protein: CASSVVPSLETQYF
CDR3 DNA: TGTGCCAGCAGCGTAGTTCCTAGTTTGGAGACCCAGTACTTC

J gene: TRBJ2-7
CDR3 length: 16
clone size: .
D gene: TRBD1
V gene: TRBV28
CDR3 protein: CASSRQTGQGPLEQYF
CDR3 DNA: TGTGCCAGCAGTCGGCAGACGGGACAGGGACCCCTCGAGCAGTACTTC

J gene: TRBJ2-3
CDR3 length: 17
clone size: .
D gene: .
V gene: TRBV4-2
CDR3 protein: CASSQGLPAGRTDTQYF
CDR3 DNA: TGTGCCAGCAGCCAAGGTCTCCCGGCGGGACGGACAGATACGCAGTATTTT

J gene: TRBJ2-7
CDR3 length: 15
clone size: .
D gene: .
V gene: TRBV6-5
CDR3 protein: CASRHTARGPYEQYF
CDR3 DNA: TGTGCCAGCAGACATACGGCGAGAGGTCCCTACGAGCAGTACTTC

J gene: TRBJ1-6
CDR3 length: 16
clone size: .
D gene: TRBD1
V gene: TRBV27
CDR3 protein: CASSLFSRGLNSPLHF
CDR3 DNA: TGTGCCAGCAGTTTATTCAGCAGGGGGCTGAATTCACCCCTCCACTTT

J gene: TRBJ1-2
CDR3 length: 16
clone size: .
D gene: TRBD1
V gene: TRBV5-1
CDR3 protein: CASSLEPGTGKYGYTF
CDR3 DNA: TGCGCCAGCAGCTTGGAACCCGGGACAGGGAAGTATGGCTACACCTTC

J gene: TRBJ1-1
CDR3 length: 16
clone size: .
D gene: .
V gene: TRBV3-1/TRBV3-2
CDR3 protein: CASSQDPQPDTSAAFF
CDR3 DNA: TGTGCCAGCAGCCAAGATCCCCAACCCGACACATCCGCGGCTTTCTTT

J gene: TRBJ2-7
CDR3 length: 14
clone size: .
D gene: .
V gene: TRBV2
CDR3 protein: CASTPLASSYEQYF
CDR3 DNA: TGTGCCAGCACCCCGTTGGCTAGCTCCTACGAGCAGTACTTC

J gene: TRBJ1-1
CDR3 length: 16
clone size: .
D gene: TRBD1
V gene: TRBV7-9
CDR3 protein: CASRISTGTGGPEAFF
CDR3 DNA: TGTGCCAGCAGGATTAGCACCGGGACAGGGGGCCCTGAAGCTTTCTTT

J gene: TRBJ2-2
CDR3 length: 15
clone size: .
D gene: TRBD1
V gene: TRBV2
CDR3 protein: CASSEDRGYTGELFF
CDR3 DNA: TGTGCCAGCAGTGAGGACAGGGGATACACCGGGGAGCTGTTTTTT

J gene: TRBJ2-5
CDR3 length: 15
clone size: few
D gene: .
V gene: TRBV7-9
CDR3 protein: CASSPLPSVGETQYF
CDR3 DNA: TGTGCCAGCAGCCCACTCCCCTCGGTCGGGGAGACCCAGTACTTC

J gene: TRBJ1-6
CDR3 length: 16
clone size: .
D gene: .
V gene: TRBV7-8
CDR3 protein: CASSPFSGGYDSPLHF
CDR3 DNA: TGTGCCAGCAGCCCATTCTCCGGGGGTTACGATTCACCCCTCCACTTT

J gene: TRBJ2-2
CDR3 length: 14
clone size: .
D gene: .
V gene: TRBV13
CDR3 protein: CASSSAGRTGELFF
CDR3 DNA: TGTGCCAGCAGCTCTGCAGGGCGCACCGGGGAGCTGTTTTTT

J gene: TRBJ2-7
CDR3 length: 12
clone size: .
D gene: .
V gene: TRBV7-2
CDR3 protein: CASSTWPYEQYF
CDR3 DNA: TGTGCCAGCAGCACCTGGCCCTACGAGCAGTACTTC

J gene: TRBJ2-5
CDR3 length: 15
clone size: once
D gene: TRBD1
V gene: TRBV4-3
CDR3 protein: CASSRADRAGETQYF
CDR3 DNA: TGCGCCAGCAGCCGAGCCGACAGGGCGGGAGAGACCCAGTACTTC

J gene: TRBJ2-3
CDR3 length: 14
clone size: .
D gene: TRBD2
V gene: TRBV19
CDR3 protein: CASSIAGEADTQYF
CDR3 DNA: TGTGCCAGTAGTATTGCGGGAGAGGCAGATACGCAGTATTTT

J gene: TRBJ2-1
CDR3 length: 14
clone size: .
D gene: TRBD2
V gene: TRBV3-1/TRBV3-2
CDR3 protein: CASSETSGRDEQFF
CDR3 DNA: TGTGCCAGCAGCGAGACTAGCGGGAGAGATGAGCAGTTCTTC

J gene: TRBJ2-5
CDR3 length: 15
clone size: .
D gene: .
V gene: TRBV7-2
CDR3 protein: CASSLPEGGKKTQYF
CDR3 DNA: TGTGCCAGCAGCCTCCCGGAGGGGGGGAAAAAGACCCAGTACTTC

J gene: TRBJ2-7
CDR3 length: 13
clone size: .
D gene: TRBD1
V gene: TRBV5-1
CDR3 protein: CASRGTGGLEQYF
CDR3 DNA: TGCGCCAGCCGAGGGACAGGGGGCCTCGAGCAGTACTTC

J gene: TRBJ1-1
CDR3 length: 15
clone size: .
D gene: TRBD1
V gene: TRBV30
CDR3 protein: CAWRETGLGGTEAFF
CDR3 DNA: TGTGCCTGGAGGGAGACAGGGTTAGGTGGCACTGAAGCTTTCTTT

J gene: TRBJ1-6
CDR3 length: 16
clone size: .
D gene: .
V gene: TRBV28
CDR3 protein: CASTTRSRGYNSPLHF
CDR3 DNA: TGTGCCAGCACCACCCGTTCAAGGGGTTATAATTCACCCCTCCACTTT

J gene: TRBJ1-1
CDR3 length: 13
clone size: .
D gene: .
V gene: TRBV6-5
CDR3 protein: CASNQGGRTEAFF
CDR3 DNA: TGTGCCAGCAATCAGGGAGGCCGTACTGAAGCTTTCTTT

J gene: TRBJ2-1
CDR3 length: 14
clone size: .
D gene: TRBD1
V gene: TRBV10-3
CDR3 protein: CAISDGRGIDEQFF
CDR3 DNA: TGTGCCATCAGTGACGGCAGGGGGATCGATGAGCAGTTCTTC

J gene: TRBJ2-7
CDR3 length: 14
clone size: few
D gene: TRBD2
V gene: TRBV5-1
CDR3 protein: CASSLVSGAYEQYF
CDR3 DNA: TGCGCCAGCAGCTTGGTTAGCGGGGCCTACGAGCAGTACTTC

J gene: TRBJ1-5
CDR3 length: 15
clone size: .
D gene: .
V gene: TRBV9
CDR3 protein: CASSVEAVPQVPQHF
CDR3 DNA: TGTGCCAGCAGCGTAGAAGCAGTGCCCCAGGTGCCCCAGCATTTT

J gene: TRBJ2-1
CDR3 length: 16
clone size: once
D gene: TRBD2
V gene: TRBV5-1
CDR3 protein: CASSLPLTSGNNEQFF
CDR3 DNA: TGCGCCAGCAGCTTGCCCCTGACTAGCGGGAACAATGAGCAGTTCTTC

J gene: TRBJ2-7
CDR3 length: 13
clone size: .
D gene: .
V gene: TRBV12-3/TRBV12-4
CDR3 protein: CASSLRSSYEQYF
CDR3 DNA: TGTGCCAGCAGTTTACGGAGCTCCTACGAGCAGTACTTC

J gene: TRBJ1-1
CDR3 length: 14
clone size: once
D gene: .
V gene: TRBV6-6
CDR3 protein: CASSPLLIDTEAFF
CDR3 DNA: TGTGCCAGCAGTCCACTTTTGATAGACACTGAAGCTTTCTTT

J gene: TRBJ2-1
CDR3 length: 18
clone size: once
D gene: TRBD2
V gene: TRBV9
CDR3 protein: CASSRGTSGRALINEQFF
CDR3 DNA: TGTGCCAGCAGTCGGGGGACTAGCGGGAGGGCCTTGATAAATGAGCAGTTCTTC

J gene: TRBJ2-2
CDR3 length: 14
clone size: .
D gene: .
V gene: TRBV18
CDR3 protein: CASSPGGITGELFF
CDR3 DNA: TGTGCCAGCTCACCCGGCGGTATCACCGGGGAGCTGTTTTTT

J gene: TRBJ2-1
CDR3 length: 15
clone size: .
D gene: .
V gene: TRBV18
CDR3 protein: CASSPRESSYNEQFF
CDR3 DNA: TGTGCCAGCTCACCACGGGAGAGCTCCTACAATGAGCAGTTCTTC

J gene: TRBJ1-1
CDR3 length: 12
clone size: .
D gene: .
V gene: TRBV12-3/TRBV12-4
CDR3 protein: CASSPRDTEAFF
CDR3 DNA: TGTGCCAGCAGTCCCCGGGACACTGAAGCTTTCTTT

J gene: TRBJ1-1
CDR3 length: 13
clone size: .
D gene: TRBD1
V gene: TRBV19
CDR3 protein: CASRTGGVTEAFF
CDR3 DNA: TGTGCCAGCAGGACAGGGGGTGTCACTGAAGCTTTCTTT

J gene: TRBJ2-3
CDR3 length: 15
clone size: .
D gene: TRBD2
V gene: TRBV15
CDR3 protein: CATSGGGIGSDTQYF
CDR3 DNA: TGTGCCACCAGCGGGGGGGGGATAGGTTCAGATACGCAGTATTTT

J gene: TRBJ2-1
CDR3 length: 15
clone size: .
D gene: .
V gene: TRBV9
CDR3 protein: CASSVGDWAYNEQFF
CDR3 DNA: TGTGCCAGCAGCGTAGGGGACTGGGCCTACAATGAGCAGTTCTTC

J gene: TRBJ2-3
CDR3 length: 15
clone size: .
D gene: TRBD2
V gene: TRBV4-3
CDR3 protein: CASSQGGGRSDTQYF
CDR3 DNA: TGCGCCAGCAGCCAAGGCGGGGGAAGGTCAGATACGCAGTATTTT

J gene: TRBJ2-1
CDR3 length: 15
clone size: .
D gene: TRBD1
V gene: TRBV6-6
CDR3 protein: CASRADREIYNEQFF
CDR3 DNA: TGTGCCAGCAGGGCGGACAGGGAAATTTACAATGAGCAGTTCTTC

J gene: TRBJ2-5
CDR3 length: 14
clone size: .
D gene: .
V gene: TRBV5-1
CDR3 protein: CASSLQGQGETQYF
CDR3 DNA: TGCGCCAGCAGCTTGCAGGGGCAGGGGGAGACCCAGTACTTC

J gene: TRBJ1-4
CDR3 length: 15
clone size: .
D gene: TRBD1
V gene: TRBV9
CDR3 protein: CASSTRQGMGEKLFF
CDR3 DNA: TGTGCCAGCAGCACAAGACAGGGGATGGGGGAAAAACTGTTTTTT

J gene: TRBJ1-5
CDR3 length: 16
clone size: .
D gene: TRBD1
V gene: TRBV30
CDR3 protein: CAWRETGGRGNQPQHF
CDR3 DNA: TGTGCCTGGAGGGAAACAGGGGGCAGGGGCAATCAGCCCCAGCATTTT

J gene: TRBJ2-7
CDR3 length: 13
clone size: .
D gene: .
V gene: TRBV6-1
CDR3 protein: CASSEVQIYEQYF
CDR3 DNA: TGTGCCAGCAGTGAAGTACAGATCTACGAGCAGTACTTC

J gene: TRBJ2-5
CDR3 length: 14
clone size: .
D gene: .
V gene: TRBV30
CDR3 protein: CAWSGADGWETQYF
CDR3 DNA: TGTGCCTGGAGTGGGGCCGATGGATGGGAGACCCAGTACTTC